This T cell receptor (beta chain) was recorded in a study of cytotoxic CD8 clonotypes in ibrutinib-treated CLL. To note about this clone: No antigen is known for it.

The study, taken as a whole, reports: Researchers report that baseline clonality outpaced age-matched healthy donors and tracked circulating CD8+ T-cell counts.

The V and J ends lost 5 bases and 4 bases respectively, with 12 bases between them. The CDR3 length is 13 residues. Germline assignment: CDR1 SGHVS and CDR2 FQNEAQ. This table comes from immunoSEQ multiplex PCR, and its TCRdb copy is limited to in-frame clones, with some not included. Counted here are over 130,000 clones, around 81% occurring once; the ten biggest clones make up 7.5% to 9%. This sequence joins TRBV7-8 and TRBJ2-7, with D hard to call. The sequences come from PBMCs, collected after 36 months of ibrutinib treatment. The TCR sequence derives from a human donor with chronic lymphocytic leukemia. Here the CDR3 DNA reads TGTGCCAGCAGCCCGGGCCCCGGGTACGAGCAGTACTTC. Its protein is CASSPGPGYEQYF.